The present TCR beta chain was sequenced within a study of early T cells in non-severe SARS-CoV-2 infection. Study overall: From unsorted whole blood, bulk RNA was sequenced, and the chains remained unpaired.

Individual cDNA molecules were tagged with unique molecular identifiers, the study reported. TCRdb ran MiXCR on the 5' RACE reads and lists one entry per CDR3 protein. The table lists about 35,000 distinct CDR3 sequences, 5% to 6.5% of them singletons. Trimming shortened V by 5 bases and J by 0 bases, and 10 bases separated the two germline ends. The CDR3 contains 14 residues. The germline CDR1 and CDR2 sequences are SEHNR and FQNEAQ (reference sequence). This clonotype was counted at least ten times. What it recognizes is unknown. Study-level results: VDJdb matching, biased toward anti-spike CD8 responses, missed private and CD4 specificities.

Sequencing used whole blood, obtained at baseline. This TCR was recovered from an adult who was a healthcare worker with PCR-confirmed SARS-CoV-2 infection or an uninfected control (not recorded which). The chain recombines TRBV7-9 with TRBJ2-5; the D is unclear. The CDR3, as DNA: TGTGCCAGCAGCCCTAAACGGTACCAAGAGACCCAGTACTTC. This translates into CASSPKRYQETQYF.